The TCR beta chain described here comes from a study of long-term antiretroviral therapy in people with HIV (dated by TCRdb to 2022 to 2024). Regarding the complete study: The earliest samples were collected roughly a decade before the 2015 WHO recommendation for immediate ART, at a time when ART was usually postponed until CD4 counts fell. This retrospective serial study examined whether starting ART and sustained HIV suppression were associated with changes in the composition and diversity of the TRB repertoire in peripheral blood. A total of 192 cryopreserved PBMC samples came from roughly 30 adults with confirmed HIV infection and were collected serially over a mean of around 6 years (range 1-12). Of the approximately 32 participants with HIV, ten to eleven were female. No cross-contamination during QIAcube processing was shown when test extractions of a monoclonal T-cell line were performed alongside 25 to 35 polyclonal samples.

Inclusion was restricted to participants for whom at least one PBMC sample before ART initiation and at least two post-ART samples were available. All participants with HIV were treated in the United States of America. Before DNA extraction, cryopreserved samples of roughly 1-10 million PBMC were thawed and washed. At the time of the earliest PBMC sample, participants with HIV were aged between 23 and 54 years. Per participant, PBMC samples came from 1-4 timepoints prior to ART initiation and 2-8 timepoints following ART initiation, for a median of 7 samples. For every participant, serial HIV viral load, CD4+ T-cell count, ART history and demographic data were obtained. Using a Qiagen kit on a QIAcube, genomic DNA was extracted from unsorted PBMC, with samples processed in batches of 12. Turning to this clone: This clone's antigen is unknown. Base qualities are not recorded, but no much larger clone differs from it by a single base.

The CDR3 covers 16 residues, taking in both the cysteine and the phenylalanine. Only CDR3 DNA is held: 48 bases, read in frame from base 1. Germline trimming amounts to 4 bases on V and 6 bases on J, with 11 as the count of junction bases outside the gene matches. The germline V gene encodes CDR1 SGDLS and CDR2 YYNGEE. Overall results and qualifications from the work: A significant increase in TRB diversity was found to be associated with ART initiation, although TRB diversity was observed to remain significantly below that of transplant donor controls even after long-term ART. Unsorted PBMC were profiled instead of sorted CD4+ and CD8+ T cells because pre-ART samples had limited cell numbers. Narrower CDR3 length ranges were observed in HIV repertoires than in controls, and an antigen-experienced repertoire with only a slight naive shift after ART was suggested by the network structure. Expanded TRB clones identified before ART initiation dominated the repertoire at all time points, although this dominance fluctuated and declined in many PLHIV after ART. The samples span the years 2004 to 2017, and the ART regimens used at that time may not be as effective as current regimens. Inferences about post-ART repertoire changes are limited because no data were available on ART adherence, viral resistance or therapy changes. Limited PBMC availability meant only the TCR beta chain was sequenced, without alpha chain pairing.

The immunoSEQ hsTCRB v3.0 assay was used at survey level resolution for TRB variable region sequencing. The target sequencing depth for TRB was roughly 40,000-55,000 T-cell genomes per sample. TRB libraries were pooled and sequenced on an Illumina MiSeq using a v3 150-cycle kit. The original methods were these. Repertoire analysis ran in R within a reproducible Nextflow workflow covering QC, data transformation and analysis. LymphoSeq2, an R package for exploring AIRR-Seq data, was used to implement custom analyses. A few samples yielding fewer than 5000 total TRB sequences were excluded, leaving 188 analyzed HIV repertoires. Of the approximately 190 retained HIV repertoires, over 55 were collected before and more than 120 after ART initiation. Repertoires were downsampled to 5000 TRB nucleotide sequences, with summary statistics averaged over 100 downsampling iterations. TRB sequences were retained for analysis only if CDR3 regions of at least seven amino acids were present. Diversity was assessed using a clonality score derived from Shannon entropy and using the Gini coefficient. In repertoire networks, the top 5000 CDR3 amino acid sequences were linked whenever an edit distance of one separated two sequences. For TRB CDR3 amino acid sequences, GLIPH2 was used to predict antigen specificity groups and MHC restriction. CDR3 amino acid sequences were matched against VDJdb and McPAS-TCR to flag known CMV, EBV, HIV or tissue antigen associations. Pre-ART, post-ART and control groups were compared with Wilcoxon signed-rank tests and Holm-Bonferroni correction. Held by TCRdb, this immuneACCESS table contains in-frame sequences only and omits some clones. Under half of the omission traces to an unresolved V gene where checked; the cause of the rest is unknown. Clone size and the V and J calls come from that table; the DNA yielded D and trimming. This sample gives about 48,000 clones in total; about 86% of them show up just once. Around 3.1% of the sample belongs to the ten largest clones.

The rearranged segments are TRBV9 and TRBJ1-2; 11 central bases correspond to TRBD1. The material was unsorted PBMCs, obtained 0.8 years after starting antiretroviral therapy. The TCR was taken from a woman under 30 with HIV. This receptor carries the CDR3 CASSISGTGGGNGYTF. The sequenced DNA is TGTGCCAGCAGCATATCCGGGACAGGGGGTGGAAATGGCTACACCTTC.